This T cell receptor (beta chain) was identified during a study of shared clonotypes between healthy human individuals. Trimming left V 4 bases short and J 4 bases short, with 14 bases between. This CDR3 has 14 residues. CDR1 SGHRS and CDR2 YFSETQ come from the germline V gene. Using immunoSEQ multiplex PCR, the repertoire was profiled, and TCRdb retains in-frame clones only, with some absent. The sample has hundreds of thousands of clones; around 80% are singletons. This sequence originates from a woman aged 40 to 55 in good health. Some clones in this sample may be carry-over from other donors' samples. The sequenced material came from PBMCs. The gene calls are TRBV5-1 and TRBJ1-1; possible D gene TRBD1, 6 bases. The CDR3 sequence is CASSPDSRGTEAFF. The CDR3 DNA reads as TGCGCCAGCAGCCCGGACAGTCGGGGCACTGAAGCTTTCTTT.